This T cell receptor (beta chain) was found in a study of shared clonotypes between healthy human individuals. The table came from immunoSEQ multiplex PCR; TCRdb's copy has only in-frame clones and leaves some out. The sample holds over 850,000 clones, about 80% seen once. CDR1 is SGHNT, CDR2 YYREEE, per germline (reference sequence). Trimming cost V 1 base and J 3 bases, with 10 bases left between them. This CDR3 has 14 amino acids. The J gene is TRBJ1-2, the V gene TRBV5-4, with D unclear. Sequencing was done on a sample of memory CD4+ T cells from PBMCs. As to subset: CD45RA-negative fraction. This TCR was recovered from a man younger than 30 in good health. Some clones in this sample may be carry-over from other donors' samples. The CDR3 DNA follows: TGTGCCAGCAGCTTGTCCCCCGGTGACTATGGCTACACCTTC. It encodes CASSLSPGDYGYTF.